This TCR beta chain was captured by sequencing in a study of T cell changes during pregnancy in multiple sclerosis. V was trimmed by 0 bases and J by 1 base, leaving 7 bases between them. The CDR3 has 14 residues. The germline V gene has CDR1 SGHRS and CDR2 YFSETQ. The repertoire was sequenced with immunoSEQ multiplex PCR; TCRdb's copy has only in-frame clones and lacks some. This table has around 57,000 clones, around 89% appearing once. This rearrangement joins TRBV5-1 to TRBJ1-2; unclear D gene. Sample: peripheral blood, taken in the first trimester of pregnancy. The sequence was collected from a female donor in good health, enrolled as a control in a pregnancy study. In DNA, the CDR3 is TGCGCCAGCAGCTTGGAATACTATAACTATGGCTACACCTTC. This translates into CASSLEYYNYGYTF.